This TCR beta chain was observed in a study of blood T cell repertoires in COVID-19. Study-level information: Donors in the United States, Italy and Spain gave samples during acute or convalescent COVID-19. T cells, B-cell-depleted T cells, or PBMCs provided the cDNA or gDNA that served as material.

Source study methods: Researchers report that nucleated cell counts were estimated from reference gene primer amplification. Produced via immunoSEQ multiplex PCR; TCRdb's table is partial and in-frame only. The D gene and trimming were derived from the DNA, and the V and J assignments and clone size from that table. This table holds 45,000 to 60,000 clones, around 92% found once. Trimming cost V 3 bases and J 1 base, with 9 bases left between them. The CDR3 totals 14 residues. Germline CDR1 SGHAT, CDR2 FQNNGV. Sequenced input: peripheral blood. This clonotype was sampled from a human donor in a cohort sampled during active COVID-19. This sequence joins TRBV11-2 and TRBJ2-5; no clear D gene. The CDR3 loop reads CASSFWASQETQYF. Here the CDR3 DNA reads TGTGCCAGCAGCTTTTGGGCGAGCCAAGAGACCCAGTACTTC.